This T cell receptor delta chain stems from a study of γδ T cells in repeated Plasmodium falciparum infection. Study in general: Malian repertoires were sampled cross-sectionally without transmission and longitudinally through febrile malaria. Overall study findings and caveats: Repeated controlled infections reportedly drove waves of new clonotype selection in Vdelta2-negative, mostly Vdelta1+, gammadelta repertoires.

Flow sorting of PBMC yielded separate Vgamma9/Vdelta2+ and Vdelta2-negative gammadelta T cell populations for bulk repertoire analysis. The CDR3 has 20 amino acids. Germline V gene lookup returns CDR1 TSWWSYY and CDR2 QGS. Both TRG and TRD chains were sequenced from each sorted sample. TCRdb made new clone calls on the multiplex PCR reads using CATT. The repertoire has 70,000 to 95,000 delta-chain clones, over 1.1% of them found once; the top ten carry approximately 10%. This clone was observed many times. The antigen is not known. A far larger clone is one nucleotide away, so this likely arose from a read error. Other DNA variants within this sample encode the same CDR3.

The sample comprised gamma-delta T cells from blood. The gene calls are TRDV1 and TRDJ2; 8 nucleotides agree with TRDD3. The sequence came from a pool of human donors (malaria-infected and uninfected, not separated). CDR3 nucleotides: TGTGCCCTTGGGGAACTAGCCCTACTAGGTGGGGGATGGTTGACAGCACAACTCTTCTTT. Translation gives CALGELALLGGGWLTAQLFF.